The rows below give T cell receptor beta chains drawn from one sample of a study of cytomegalovirus exposure and HLA in healthy donors. Method: immunoSEQ multiplex PCR; TCRdb's copy keeps in-frame clones and lacks some. Of about 170,000 clones in the sample, around 92% were seen once. Sequenced material: PBMCs. The receptors come from a man between 18 and 29 years old in good health and CMV-seropositive. CDR3s include the opening cysteine and the closing phenylalanine or tryptophan. The order of the fields is J gene, V gene, D gene, clone size, CDR3 DNA, CDR3 protein. The D gene is left open where the match is weak. Part of the rows lack a size; the others show once, few, many or a class for expanded clones.

j_gene: TRBJ2-1; v_gene: TRBV10-3; d_gene: TRBD2; abundance: NA; CDR3nt: TGTGCCATCAGTGAGTCGAATACTAGCGGGAGAGAGCAGTTCTTC; CDR3aa: CAISESNTSGREQFF
j_gene: TRBJ1-5; v_gene: TRBV5-1; d_gene: NA; abundance: NA; CDR3nt: TGCGCCAGCAGCGCTGCTATCCGGACAGAACAGTTCAATCAGCCCCAGCATTTT; CDR3aa: CASSAAIRTEQFNQPQHF
j_gene: TRBJ1-3; v_gene: TRBV5-1; d_gene: TRBD1; abundance: NA; CDR3nt: TGCGCCAGCAGCCAGGGGGCTGGAAACACCATATATTTT; CDR3aa: CASSQGAGNTIYF
j_gene: TRBJ2-2; v_gene: TRBV7-9; d_gene: NA; abundance: NA; CDR3nt: TGTGCCAGCAGCTTAGGAGGAAGCACCGGGGAGCTGTTTTTT; CDR3aa: CASSLGGSTGELFF
j_gene: TRBJ2-7; v_gene: TRBV10-3; d_gene: NA; abundance: NA; CDR3nt: TGTGCCATCAGTGACCTTGGTACTTCCTACGAGCAGTACTTC; CDR3aa: CAISDLGTSYEQYF
j_gene: TRBJ2-2; v_gene: TRBV19; d_gene: TRBD2; abundance: NA; CDR3nt: TGTGCCAGTAGTCTGGGACTAGCGGGAGACACCGGGGAGCTGTTTTTT; CDR3aa: CASSLGLAGDTGELFF
j_gene: TRBJ2-1; v_gene: TRBV4-2; d_gene: TRBD2; abundance: NA; CDR3nt: TGTGCCAGCAGCCAAGACGGGCTACTAGCGGGAGAATACAATGAGCAGTTCTTC; CDR3aa: CASSQDGLLAGEYNEQFF
j_gene: TRBJ2-3; v_gene: TRBV5-4; d_gene: TRBD2; abundance: NA; CDR3nt: TGTGCCAGCAGCGGGCGCGGGAGGGAGGTCACAGATACGCAGTATTTT; CDR3aa: CASSGRGREVTDTQYF
j_gene: TRBJ2-1; v_gene: TRBV27; d_gene: NA; abundance: NA; CDR3nt: TGTGCCAGCAGTGGACTCCTCCAAGGGGAGCAGTTCTTC; CDR3aa: CASSGLLQGEQFF
j_gene: TRBJ2-1; v_gene: TRBV27; d_gene: TRBD2; abundance: NA; CDR3nt: TGTGCCAGCAGTTTCGGACTAGCGGGAGGATTTGGTGAGCAGTTCTTC; CDR3aa: CASSFGLAGGFGEQFF
j_gene: TRBJ1-2; v_gene: TRBV5-6; d_gene: TRBD1; abundance: NA; CDR3nt: TGTGCCAGCAGCCGGGGACAGAACTATGGCTACACCTTC; CDR3aa: CASSRGQNYGYTF
j_gene: TRBJ2-7; v_gene: TRBV19; d_gene: TRBD2; abundance: NA; CDR3nt: TGTGCCAGTAGCGATCGGGCGGGAGTGGCGTACGAGCAGTACTTC; CDR3aa: CASSDRAGVAYEQYF
j_gene: TRBJ1-2; v_gene: TRBV29-1; d_gene: NA; abundance: NA; CDR3nt: TGCAGCGCCGTATTTCAGTCCCGTGGGGCTTATGGCTACACCTTC; CDR3aa: CSAVFQSRGAYGYTF
j_gene: TRBJ2-1; v_gene: TRBV29-1; d_gene: TRBD2; abundance: NA; CDR3nt: TGCAGCGTTTTACTAGCGGCGAACTACAATGAGCAGTTCTTC; CDR3aa: CSVLLAANYNEQFF
j_gene: TRBJ2-3; v_gene: TRBV11-2; d_gene: NA; abundance: NA; CDR3nt: TGTGCCAGCAGCTTAGAGCGGGTTGGTACGCAGTATTTT; CDR3aa: CASSLERVGTQYF
j_gene: TRBJ2-5; v_gene: TRBV30; d_gene: TRBD2; abundance: NA; CDR3nt: TGTGCCGTCGGGCGGGAGGTTCGAGAGACCCAGTACTTC; CDR3aa: CAVGREVRETQYF
j_gene: TRBJ1-1; v_gene: TRBV5-1; d_gene: TRBD1; abundance: NA; CDR3nt: TGCGCCAGCACCCTCGCCGGGACAGGGGGCGTCACTGAAGCTTTCTTT; CDR3aa: CASTLAGTGGVTEAFF
j_gene: TRBJ1-5; v_gene: TRBV6-5; d_gene: NA; abundance: NA; CDR3nt: TGTGCCAGCAGTTCCCAGGGTAGGGAGCCCCAGCATTTT; CDR3aa: CASSSQGREPQHF
j_gene: TRBJ1-1; v_gene: TRBV29-1; d_gene: TRBD1; abundance: NA; CDR3nt: TGCAGCGCTAACAGGGGGAGAAACACTGAAGCTTTCTTT; CDR3aa: CSANRGRNTEAFF
j_gene: TRBJ2-2; v_gene: TRBV6-5; d_gene: NA; abundance: once; CDR3nt: TGTGCCAGCAGTTACTCGTGGCTGACCGGGGAGCTGTTTTTT; CDR3aa: CASSYSWLTGELFF
j_gene: TRBJ2-5; v_gene: TRBV4-2; d_gene: TRBD2; abundance: once; CDR3nt: TGTGCCAGCAGCCAGCACCCCGGACTAGCGGGTGAAGAGACCCAGTACTTC; CDR3aa: CASSQHPGLAGEETQYF
j_gene: TRBJ2-7; v_gene: TRBV11-1; d_gene: NA; abundance: NA; CDR3nt: TGTGCCAGCAGCTTTATCGAGGGAGCCGGGAACTACGAGCAGTACTTC; CDR3aa: CASSFIEGAGNYEQYF
j_gene: TRBJ2-3; v_gene: TRBV28; d_gene: NA; abundance: NA; CDR3nt: TGTGCCAGCAGTTCCCCGGGTAGCGGAAGCACAGATACGCAGTATTTT; CDR3aa: CASSSPGSGSTDTQYF